This T cell receptor beta chain was recovered during a study of blood T cell repertoires in COVID-19. In the original processing: Quantification of nucleated cells was approximated via reference gene primer amplification. TCRdb keeps only in-frame clones here, not all; method: immunoSEQ multiplex PCR. D and trimming were read from the DNA, whereas the V and J calls and clone size are those reported in that table. In the table there are about 110,000 clones, about 85% of which are singletons. Unmatched junction bases numbered 5, after V lost 0 bases and J lost 4 bases. The CDR3 extends over 16 amino acids. CDR1 SGHTA and CDR2 FQGNSA come from the germline V gene.

Sequencing was carried out using peripheral blood. The chain is built from TRBV7-2 and TRBJ2-1; 8 bases agree with TRBD2. The sequence derives from a man between 40 and 49 years old with acute or convalescent COVID-19. CDR3 residues: CASSLAAGGPYNEQFF. CDR3 bases: TGTGCCAGCAGCTTAGCGGCGGGGGGCCCTTACAATGAGCAGTTCTTC. Variable domain in full (rest from reference TRBV7-2 and TRBJ2-1): GAGVSQSPSNKVTEKGKDVELRCDPISGHTALYWYRQSLGQGLEFLIYFQGNSAPDKSGLPSDRFSAERTGGSVSTLTIQRTQQEDSAVYLCASSLAAGGPYNEQFFGPGTRLTVL.